The entry below describes one T cell receptor (beta chain). The record originates from a study of blood T cell repertoires in COVID-19. How the authors handled the data: Estimation of nucleated cell counts relied on the amplification of reference gene primers. Here immunoSEQ multiplex PCR was the method, and the copy in TCRdb shows in-frame clones only, minus some. The DNA gave D and trimming, while V, J and clone size come from that table. The sample shows about 250,000 clones, around 85% of them seen only once. Sequencing was carried out using peripheral blood. The sequence came from a human donor with COVID-19, enrolled during active disease. The donor label of this sample is uncertain.

The CDR3 coding sequence is TGTGCCAGCAGCGGACCTACTAGCGGGGGTATCCAGTTCTTC. It is translated as CASSGPTSGGIQFF. This chain joins TRBV9 and TRBJ2-1, with 11 positions matching TRBD2. Germline CDR1 SGDLS, CDR2 YYNGEE. This CDR3 is built from 14 residues. V dropped 3 bases and J dropped 13; count of bases not matched to a gene: 9.